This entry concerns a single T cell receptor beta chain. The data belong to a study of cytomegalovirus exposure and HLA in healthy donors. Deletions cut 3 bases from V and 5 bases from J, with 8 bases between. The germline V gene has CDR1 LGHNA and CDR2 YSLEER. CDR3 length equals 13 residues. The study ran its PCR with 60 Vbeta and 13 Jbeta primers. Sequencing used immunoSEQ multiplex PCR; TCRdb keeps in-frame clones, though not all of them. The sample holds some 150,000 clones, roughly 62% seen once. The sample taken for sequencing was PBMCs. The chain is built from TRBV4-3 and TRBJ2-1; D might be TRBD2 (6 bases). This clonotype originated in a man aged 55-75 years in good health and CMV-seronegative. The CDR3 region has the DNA TGCGCCAGCAGCCAGCGGGGTGACAATGAGCAGTTCTTC. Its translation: CASSQRGDNEQFF.